Listed below are T cell receptor beta chains from one sample, sequenced in a study of blood T cell repertoires in COVID-19. Sequencing used immunoSEQ multiplex PCR; TCRdb keeps in-frame clones, though not all of them. Of about 340,000 clones in the sample, 91% were seen once. The specimen was peripheral blood. Receptors originate from a woman aged 18-29 years who had recovered from COVID-19. Each CDR3 is given with its conserved first and last residue. A D gene is named only where the DNA matches it firmly. Size tells how often a clone was seen (once, few, many) or the class of an expanded clone, and some rows leave it out.

j_call | d_call | cdr3_length | clone_size | v_call | cdr3_nt | cdr3_aa
TRBJ1-4 | TRBD1 | 16 | - | TRBV7-9 | TGTGCCAGCAGCTTATTACCGGGACAGGCTAATGAAAAACTGTTTTTT | CASSLLPGQANEKLFF
TRBJ2-3 | TRBD2 | 16 | - | TRBV11-2 | TGTGCCAGCAGCAACCGACTAGCGGGAGACGCAGATACGCAGTATTTT | CASSNRLAGDADTQYF
TRBJ2-1 | TRBD2 | 16 | many | TRBV7-2 | TGTGCCAGCAGCTTAGTAAGACTAGCGGTGTACAATGAGCAGTTCTTC | CASSLVRLAVYNEQFF
TRBJ1-5 | - | 15 | - | TRBV4-1 | TGCGCCAGCAGCCACTTGGACAATAGCAATCAGCCCCAGCATTTT | CASSHLDNSNQPQHF
TRBJ1-3 | TRBD1 | 18 | - | TRBV4-3 | TGCGCCAGCAGCCAAGATTTCGGACAGGGATTCTCTGGAAACACCATATATTTT | CASSQDFGQGFSGNTIYF
TRBJ2-3 | TRBD1 | 15 | - | TRBV7-7 | TGTGCCAGCAGCTTCGGGACAGGGGGCGCAGATACGCAGTATTTT | CASSFGTGGADTQYF
TRBJ1-5 | - | 16 | - | TRBV21-1 | TGTGCCAGCAGCAAAGCGGGGCAGGGCTCTATGCAGCCCCAGCATTTT | CASSKAGQGSMQPQHF
TRBJ1-2 | - | 14 | once | TRBV25-1 | TGTGCCAGCAGTCATCCGCCTGAGGACTATGGCTACACCTTC | CASSHPPEDYGYTF
TRBJ1-4 | - | 16 | - | TRBV4-3 | TGCGCCAGCAGCCCACAACACAGGGTCGAAGGAGAAAAACTGTTTTTT | CASSPQHRVEGEKLFF
TRBJ1-2 | TRBD1 | 15 | - | TRBV4-3 | TGCGCCAGCAGCCAGCAGACAGGGGCGGGCTATGGCTACACCTTC | CASSQQTGAGYGYTF